A single sample is the source of the 28 T cell receptor beta chains below, sequenced in a study of vaccination effects on CD4 cells after COVID-19. Using immunoSEQ multiplex PCR, the repertoire was profiled, and TCRdb retains in-frame clones only, with some absent. The sample lists tens of thousands of clones, around 72% occurring once. Antigens of these TCRs are unknown. ViraFEST used viral peptide pools to expand antigen-specific CD4+ T cells before sequencing. At the end of around eleven days of culture, CD4+ T cells were isolated. The person acquired a PCR-confirmed SARS-CoV-2 infection between March and December 2020. The material sequenced was CD4+ T cells from PBMCs cultured with HCoV-NL63 spike peptides, taken before COVID-19 vaccination. The receptor source for this set is a human donor who had a prior SARS-CoV-2 infection.

The chain uses TRBV10-3 and TRBJ2-7; 15 bases align to TRBD2. This CDR3 is 16 amino acids long. V dropped 6 bases and J dropped 0; count of bases not matched to a gene: 3. Germline V gene sequence: CDR1 ENHRY, CDR2 SYGVKD. This CDR3 reads CAISRGLAGGSYEQYF. CDR3 nucleotides: TGTGCCATCAGCCGGGGACTAGCGGGAGGCTCCTACGAGCAGTACTTC.

The V gene is TRBV5-1, the J gene TRBJ2-7; TRBD2 agrees at 9 bases. The CDR3 is 15 residues long. The J segment lost 5 bases and the V segment lost 0 bases, leaving 6 bases of the junction unmatched. The germline V gene has CDR1 SGHRS and CDR2 YFSETQ. CDR3 residues: CASSLAGGRANEQYF. The CDR3 DNA follows: TGCGCCAGCAGCTTGGCTGGCGGGAGGGCCAACGAGCAGTACTTC.

This chain joins TRBV2 and TRBJ1-2; weak D call: TRBD1 (5 bases). This CDR3 is 14 amino acids long. Per the germline V gene, CDR1 is SNHLY and CDR2 is FYNNEI. V was pared by 6 bases and J by 8 bases, with 19 bases between. The CDR3 here is CASRDAGLGQGYTF. The CDR3 coding sequence is TGTGCCAGCAGGGATGCAGGGTTGGGGCAGGGCTACACCTTC.

This clone was seen only a few times. The gene calls are TRBV7-3 and TRBJ2-3, with 8 bases that match TRBD2. The germline V gene has CDR1 SGHTA and CDR2 FQGTGA. CDR3 length: 16 residues. Losses at the gene ends were 2 bases for V and 1 base for J; bases not matched to a gene: 5. The CDR3 DNA reads as TGTGCCAGCAGCTTATTCGGGGGGGACGGCACAGATACGCAGTATTTT. Protein product: CASSLFGGDGTDTQYF.

A single count supports this clone. The gene calls are TRBV7-6 and TRBJ2-7; 7 bases match TRBD1. The CDR3 spans 15 residues. J gave up 3 bases and V 5 bases, and 10 bases lay outside the gene matches. Germline CDR1 and CDR2: SGHVS and FNYEAQ. Written as DNA, the CDR3 is TGTGCCAGCAGCGTAGTAAACGGACAGGACTACGAGCAGTACTTC. Protein sequence: CASSVVNGQDYEQYF.

This clone was picked up a small number of times. The V call is TRBV5-5, the J call TRBJ1-6; TRBD1 aligns across 7 bases. CDR3 length equals 15 residues. J lost 7 bases, V lost 4 bases, and 8 bases had no gene match. In germline, CDR1 is SGHKS, CDR2 YYEKEE (reference sequence). In DNA form, the CDR3 reads TGTGCCAGCAGCCTGACAGGGACGGCAAATTCACCCCTCCACTTT. This sequence encodes CASSLTGTANSPLHF.

This sequence joins TRBV7-2 and TRBJ2-6; D is possibly TRBD2 (5 bases). Germline V lookup: CDR1 SGHTA, CDR2 FQGNSA. Deletions cut 3 bases from V and 0 bases from J, with 9 bases between. The CDR3 covers 16 residues. CDR3 nucleotide sequence: TGTGCCAGCAGCTTGAGGGTTCTCTCTGGGGCCAACGTCCTGACTTTC. This translates into CASSLRVLSGANVLTF.

The chain combines TRBV7-8 with TRBJ2-1; D ambiguous. Between the trimmed V and J ends, which lost 0 bases and 7 bases, there was a span of 10 bases. This CDR3 contains 14 residues. The V gene's germline CDR1 is SGHVS and CDR2 FQNEAQ. In nucleotides, the CDR3 is TGTGCCAGCAGCTTAGCGGGAAGTGGTAATGAGCAGTTCTTC. This translates into CASSLAGSGNEQFF.

Details on this clone: The identical CDR3 is also encoded by other nucleotide sequences in the sample. The V and J genes are TRBV9 and TRBJ1-6; D unclear. The CDR3 runs to 16 residues. Germline CDR1 is SGDLS and CDR2 is YYNGEE. V lost 0 bases to trimming and J lost 1 base, with 8 bases between them. CDR3 amino acids: CASSVGASSYNSPLHF. In DNA, the CDR3 is TGTGCCAGCAGCGTAGGGGCCTCATCCTATAATTCACCCCTCCACTTT.

This rearrangement joins TRBV10-3 to TRBJ2-7, with 8 bases matching TRBD1. The germline CDR1 and CDR2 sequences are ENHRY and SYGVKD. The CDR3 totals 13 residues. The V segment lost 6 bases and the J segment 4 bases; nucleotides outside the gene matches: 5. CDR3 sequence reads: CAIRTRQGYEQYF. DNA of the CDR3: TGTGCCATCAGGACCCGACAGGGGTACGAGCAGTACTTC.

The J gene is TRBJ1-2, the V gene TRBV19; D remains ambiguous. The germline V gene encodes CDR1 LNHDA and CDR2 SQIVND (reference sequence). CDR3 length: 14 amino acids. Trimming stripped 2 bases from V and 0 bases from J, with 7 bases between. CDR3 sequence: CASSISSANYGYTF. In nucleotides, the CDR3 is TGTGCCAGTAGTATATCGTCAGCTAACTATGGCTACACCTTC.

The rearrangement joins TRBV2 to TRBJ2-5; D may be TRBD1 (7 bases). V gave up 7 bases and J gave up 4 bases, with 16 bases separating them. CDR1 and CDR2 from the germline V gene are SNHLY and FYNNEI. The CDR3 consists of 14 residues. The CDR3, as DNA: TGTGCCAGCACCCGACAGGGAGGAGGAGAGACCCAGTACTTC. Its translation is CASTRQGGGETQYF.

The rearrangement joins TRBV11-2 to TRBJ1-1, with 8 positions matching TRBD1. J lost 1 base, V lost 4 bases, and 5 bases had no gene match. CDR1 and CDR2 from the germline V gene are SGHAT and FQNNGV. The CDR3 consists of 15 residues. DNA of the CDR3: TGTGCCAGCAGCTCCCCCGGACAGGGGAACACTGAAGCTTTCTTT. Amino acids: CASSSPGQGNTEAFF.

The chain is built from TRBV6-2 or TRBV6-3 and TRBJ2-5; 7 bases are shared with TRBD2. V shed 2 bases, J shed 2 bases, and the junction held 17 bases outside the gene matches. Germline V CDR1 and CDR2: MNHEY, SVGEGT. The CDR3 is made up of 19 amino acids. As DNA, the CDR3 is TGTGCCAGCAGTTACCCGATACCTCTACTAGCGCCGGGACAAGAGACCCAGTACTTC. This codes for CASSYPIPLLAPGQETQYF.

V and J are TRBV18 and TRBJ2-1; 10 bases are shared with TRBD2. V gave up 3 bases and J gave up 7 bases; unmatched junction bases: 9. This CDR3 is 16 amino acids long. CDR1 and CDR2 (germline): KGHSH, LQKENI. CDR3 region: CASSPLSGRARNEQFF. The CDR3 nucleotides read TGTGCCAGCTCACCCCTCAGCGGGAGGGCCCGTAATGAGCAGTTCTTC.

The chain joins TRBV18 to TRBJ2-4; D not resolved. V shed 0 bases and J shed 0 bases, with 9 bases lying between them. Germline CDR1 reads KGHSH; CDR2 reads LQKENI. The CDR3 length is 16 residues. The CDR3 DNA reads as TGTGCCAGCTCACCACCGCAGGCCTTAGCCAAAAACATTCAGTACTTC. Its protein product is CASSPPQALAKNIQYF.

This chain connects TRBV7-9 to TRBJ2-2; D is uncertain. The CDR3 contains 15 residues. V shed 7 bases and J shed 4 bases, with 16 bases lying between them. Per the germline V gene, CDR1 is SEHNR and CDR2 is FQNEAQ (reference sequence). The CDR3: CASMARLGFTGELFF. In DNA, the CDR3 is TGTGCCAGCATGGCCAGGCTAGGGTTCACCGGGGAGCTGTTTTTT. Drawing the rest from reference TRBV7-9 and TRBJ2-2, the complete variable domain is DTGVSQNPRHKITKRGQNVTFRCDPISEHNRLYWYRQTLGQGPEFLTYFQNEAQLEKSRLLSDRFSAERPKGSFSTLEIQRTEQGDSAMYLCASMARLGFTGELFFGEGSRLTVL.

The chain joins TRBV11-2 to TRBJ1-1; D unclear. CDR1 SGHAT and CDR2 FQNNGV come from the germline V gene. V dropped 5 bases and J dropped 5 bases, with 12 bases sitting between them. This CDR3 region has 13 residues. The CDR3 DNA follows: TGTGCCAGCAGCCGGTCTTTAAGGACTGAAGCTTTCTTT. This gives the protein CASSRSLRTEAFF.

The V call is TRBV7-8, the J call TRBJ1-5, with D uncertain. Germline V lookup: CDR1 SGHVS, CDR2 FQNEAQ. V lost 2 bases and J lost 7, with 6 bases in between. The CDR3 extends over 12 amino acids. Written as DNA, the CDR3 is TGTGCCAGCAGCTTACCTGGGCAGCCCCAGCATTTT. This codes for CASSLPGQPQHF.

The gene calls are TRBV23-1 and TRBJ1-3; D uncertain. TRBV23-1 is filed as an ORF, its function uncertain. Trimming took 9 bases from V and 5 from J, leaving 14 bases between them. This CDR3 spans 13 amino acids. The CDR3 coding sequence is TGCGCCAGAGCCCAAAAAGACAGAAACACCATATATTTT. It yields the protein CARAQKDRNTIYF.

The chain links TRBV15 to TRBJ2-3; 12 bases map to TRBD2. The CDR3 loop spans 19 amino acids. The germline V gene has CDR1 LNHNV and CDR2 YYDKDF (reference sequence). Germline trimming cut 1 base from V and 5 bases from J; bases unmatched to any gene: 13. CDR3 sequence (DNA): TGTGCCACCAGCAGAGTACCCCCACTAGCGGGAGGTTTTCGAGATACGCAGTATTTT. This gives the protein CATSRVPPLAGGFRDTQYF.

The J gene is TRBJ2-3, the V gene TRBV11-3, with TRBD2 matching 10 bases. The germline V gene has CDR1 SGHNT and CDR2 YENEEA. V shed 4 bases, J shed 2 bases, and the junction held 3 bases outside the gene matches. The CDR3 is made up of 15 amino acids. As DNA, the CDR3 is TGTGCCAGCAGCTCTAGCGGGAGAATCACAGATACGCAGTATTTT. Translating gives CASSSSGRITDTQYF.

This chain uses TRBV4-2 with TRBJ2-2; possibly TRBD2 for D (5 bases). The germline V and J ends were trimmed by 0 bases and 6 bases, with 14 bases remaining between them. CDR1 LGHNA and CDR2 YNFKEQ come from the germline V gene. The CDR3 runs 16 residues. The CDR3: CASSQEPAGGAGELFF. CDR3 coding DNA: TGTGCCAGCAGCCAAGAGCCAGCCGGAGGCGCCGGGGAGCTGTTTTTT.

V gene TRBV11-2 combines with J gene TRBJ2-1; D is uncertain. Germline V gives CDR1 SGHAT, CDR2 FQNNGV. V dropped 1 base and J dropped 2 bases, with 12 bases sitting between them. This CDR3 contains 16 residues. CDR3 coding DNA: TGTGCCAGCAGCTTAGTGGCTGGGTACACCTACAATGAGCAGTTCTTC. Translation gives CASSLVAGYTYNEQFF.

The rearrangement links TRBV7-3 to TRBJ2-7; TRBD1 might be the D (5 bases). V lost 5 bases and J lost 3, with 17 bases in between. CDR1 SGHTA and CDR2 FQGTGA come from the germline V gene. The CDR3 extends over 15 amino acids. CDR3 in DNA: TGTGCCAGCAGCCCCAGCGCCGACGGACACTACGAGCAGTACTTC. Translated, it gives CASSPSADGHYEQYF.

This chain joins TRBV15 and TRBJ1-5; D call uncertain. Germline-derived CDR1 and CDR2 are LNHNV and YYDKDF (reference sequence). The CDR3 is made up of 15 amino acids. Trimming removed 3 bases at V and 1 base at J, with 10 bases between. CDR3: CATSSVLRSNQPQHF. As DNA, the CDR3 is TGTGCCACCAGCAGCGTCCTTCGGAGCAATCAGCCCCAGCATTTT.

V is TRBV11-3 and J is TRBJ2-7; D gene ambiguous. With 5 bases removed from V and 6 bases from J, the gap between germline ends came to 14 bases. Germline CDR1 and CDR2: SGHNT and YENEEA. This CDR3 region has 13 residues. CDR3 sequence (DNA): TGTGCCAGCAGCCCCCCCCCGATGATCGAGCAGTACTTC. Translating it yields CASSPPPMIEQYF.

The gene calls are TRBV4-2 and TRBJ2-3, with 11 bases aligning to TRBD2. V was pared by 5 bases and J by 5 bases, with 12 bases of the junction left unmatched. The CDR3 has 17 residues. Germline CDR1 LGHNA, CDR2 YNFKEQ. For the CDR3, the DNA is TGTGCCAGCAGCTCTAGCGGGGGGCCTCCTTGGGGAGATACGCAGTATTTT. Translating it yields CASSSSGGPPWGDTQYF.